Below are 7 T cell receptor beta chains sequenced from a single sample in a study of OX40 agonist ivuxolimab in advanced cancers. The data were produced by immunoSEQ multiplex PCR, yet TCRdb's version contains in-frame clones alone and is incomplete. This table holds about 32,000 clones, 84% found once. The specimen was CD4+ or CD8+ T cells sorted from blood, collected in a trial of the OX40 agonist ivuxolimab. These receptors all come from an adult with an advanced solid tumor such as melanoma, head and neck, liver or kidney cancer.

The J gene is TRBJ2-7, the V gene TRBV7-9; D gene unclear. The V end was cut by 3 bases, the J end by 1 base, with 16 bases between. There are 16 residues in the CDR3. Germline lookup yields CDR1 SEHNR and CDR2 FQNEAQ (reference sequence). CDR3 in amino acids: CASSFRSGVRSYEQYF. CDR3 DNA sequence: TGTGCCAGCAGCTTCAGGAGTGGAGTGAGATCCTACGAGCAGTACTTC.

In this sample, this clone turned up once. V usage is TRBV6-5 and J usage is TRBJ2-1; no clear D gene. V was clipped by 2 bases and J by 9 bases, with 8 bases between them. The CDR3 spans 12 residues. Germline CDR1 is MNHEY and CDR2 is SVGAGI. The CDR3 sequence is CASSYGNGEQFF. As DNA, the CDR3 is TGTGCCAGCAGTTACGGGAACGGTGAGCAGTTCTTC.

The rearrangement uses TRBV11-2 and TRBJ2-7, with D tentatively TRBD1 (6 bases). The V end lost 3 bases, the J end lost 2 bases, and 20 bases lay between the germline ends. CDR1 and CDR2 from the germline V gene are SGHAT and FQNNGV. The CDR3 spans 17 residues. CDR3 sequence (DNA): TGTGCCAGCAGCTTGGCGACGGGACATCCCGCTCCCTACGAGCAGTACTTC. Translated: CASSLATGHPAPYEQYF.

CDR3 nucleotides: TGTGCCTTTGCGGAAAAGGGGACACTGGGGGATACGCAGTATTTT. It yields the protein CAFAEKGTLGDTQYF. The V gene is TRBV15, the J gene TRBJ2-3; TRBD1 might be the D (6 bases). V was cut by 11 bases and J by 6 bases, with 24 bases left in between. CDR3 length: 15 amino acids. Germline CDR1 is LNHNV and CDR2 is YYDKDF (reference sequence).

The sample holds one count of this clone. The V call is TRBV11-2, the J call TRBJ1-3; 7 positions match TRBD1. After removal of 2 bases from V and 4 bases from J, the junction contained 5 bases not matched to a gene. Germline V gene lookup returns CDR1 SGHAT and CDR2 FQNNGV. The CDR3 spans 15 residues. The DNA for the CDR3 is TGTGCCAGCAGCTTAAACAGGGGCTGGGGAAACACCATATATTTT. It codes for CASSLNRGWGNTIYF.

CDR3 in amino acids: CAVSWGTEQYF. CDR3 coding DNA: TGTGCCGTTAGTTGGGGAACCGAGCAGTACTTC. The chain is built from TRBV25-1 and TRBJ2-7; D is ambiguous. Looked up from germline, CDR1 is MGHDK and CDR2 is SYGVNS. Trimming pared 11 bases from V and 6 bases from J, leaving 14 bases between. The CDR3 runs 11 residues.

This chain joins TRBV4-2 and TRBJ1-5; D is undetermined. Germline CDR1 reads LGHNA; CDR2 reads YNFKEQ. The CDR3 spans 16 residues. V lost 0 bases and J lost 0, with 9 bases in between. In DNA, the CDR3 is TGTGCCAGCAGCCAAGAGGATGGCAGTAGCAATCAGCCCCAGCATTTT. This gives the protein CASSQEDGSSNQPQHF.